The entry that follows covers one T cell receptor beta chain sequence. Its cognate antigen is unknown. Sequenced by immunoSEQ multiplex PCR; TCRdb stores in-frame clones only, minus some. Here the sample spans 250,000 to 300,000 clones, about 90% being singletons. These data originate in a study of cytomegalovirus exposure and HLA in healthy donors. As for the study in general: A later analysis reported the 90 to 150 validation repertoires used the same platform as the 550 to 800 first-cohort repertoires. Findings and caveats of the study: The tendency of first-cohort TCR clusters to co-occur in the approximately 120 validation repertoires was identified by a subsequent analysis.

The ends were cut back, 0 bases at V and 0 bases at J, with 12 bases in the middle. The CDR3 loop spans 17 amino acids. Germline CDR1 LNHNV, CDR2 YYDKDF (reference sequence). Specimen: PBMCs. The chain has TRBV15 and TRBJ1-5; weak D call: TRBD1 (6 bases). This clonotype originated in a young woman in good health and CMV-seronegative. In DNA, the CDR3 is TGTGCCACCAGCAGAGAAATTCGGACAGATAGCAATCAGCCCCAGCATTTT. Translated: CATSREIRTDSNQPQHF.